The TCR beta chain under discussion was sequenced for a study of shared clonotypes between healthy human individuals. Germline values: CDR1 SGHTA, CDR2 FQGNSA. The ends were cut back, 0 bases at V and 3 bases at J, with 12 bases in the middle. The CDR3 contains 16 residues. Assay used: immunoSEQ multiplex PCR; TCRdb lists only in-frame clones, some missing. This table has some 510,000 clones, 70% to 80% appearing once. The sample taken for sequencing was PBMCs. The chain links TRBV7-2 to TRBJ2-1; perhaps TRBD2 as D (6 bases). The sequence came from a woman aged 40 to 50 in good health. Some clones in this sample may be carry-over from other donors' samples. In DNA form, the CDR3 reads TGTGCCAGCAGCTTAGCGCGAGCGGGCAACTACAATGAGCAGTTCTTC. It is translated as CASSLARAGNYNEQFF.